This section outlines one T cell receptor beta chain sequence together with its context. The sample comes from a study of blood T cell repertoires in COVID-19. Study-wide background: PBMCs, B-cell-depleted T cells, or T cells provided the cDNA or gDNA that made up the material.

Assay: immunoSEQ multiplex PCR; the TCRdb copy retains only in-frame clones and omits some. Here the sample spans more than 85,000 clones, roughly 82% being singletons. The CDR3 runs 15 residues. In germline, CDR1 is LNHDA, CDR2 SQIVND (reference sequence). V lost 6 bases to trimming and J lost 7 bases; unmatched junction nucleotides: 11. The sequencing sample was made of peripheral blood. The chain couples TRBV19 to TRBJ2-1; TRBD1 matches at 8 bases. This receptor was taken from a woman of 80 years or more with active or convalescent COVID-19. CDR3 nucleotides: TGTGCCAGTAGCCACCGGGACAGGATAGGTAATGAGCAGTTCTTC. It is translated as CASSHRDRIGNEQFF.